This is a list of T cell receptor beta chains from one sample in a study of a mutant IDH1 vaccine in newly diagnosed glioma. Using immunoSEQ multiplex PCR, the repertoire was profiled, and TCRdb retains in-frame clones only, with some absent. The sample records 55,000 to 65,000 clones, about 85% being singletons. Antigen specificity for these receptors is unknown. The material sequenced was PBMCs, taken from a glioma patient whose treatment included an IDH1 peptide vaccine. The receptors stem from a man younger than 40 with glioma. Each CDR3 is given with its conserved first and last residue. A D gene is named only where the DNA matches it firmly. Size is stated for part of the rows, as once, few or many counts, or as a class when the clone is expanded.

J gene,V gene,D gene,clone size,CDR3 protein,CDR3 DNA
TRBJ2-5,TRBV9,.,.,CASSAVQETQYF,TGTGCCAGCAGCGCGGTACAAGAGACCCAGTACTTC
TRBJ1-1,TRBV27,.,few,CASSLRDPGEGTEAFF,TGTGCCAGCAGTTTACGGGATCCGGGTGAAGGTACTGAAGCTTTCTTT
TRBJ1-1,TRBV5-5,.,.,CASSSPGSTEAFF,TGTGCCAGCAGTTCTCCGGGGAGTACTGAAGCTTTCTTT
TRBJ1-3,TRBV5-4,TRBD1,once,CASSLGTGGFISGNTIYF,TGTGCCAGCAGCCTGGGGACAGGGGGTTTTATTTCTGGAAACACCATATATTTT
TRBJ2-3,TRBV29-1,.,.,CSVELGYPSTDTQYF,TGCAGCGTTGAACTGGGGTATCCTAGCACAGATACGCAGTATTTT
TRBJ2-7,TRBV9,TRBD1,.,CASSVGGGRSEQYF,TGTGCCAGCAGCGTAGGAGGGGGCCGGAGCGAGCAGTACTTC
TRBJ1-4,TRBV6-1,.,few,CASIRTGSEKLFF,TGTGCCAGCATTCGTACAGGGAGTGAAAAACTGTTTTTT
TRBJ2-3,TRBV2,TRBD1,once,CASSSQDRDTDTQYF,TGTGCCAGCAGTTCCCAGGACAGGGACACAGATACGCAGTATTTT
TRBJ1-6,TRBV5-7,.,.,CASSGDGGSPLHF,TGTGCCAGCAGCGGGGATGGGGGTTCACCCCTCCACTTT
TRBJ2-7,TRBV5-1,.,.,CASSLGQVATYEQYF,TGCGCCAGCAGCTTGGGACAGGTCGCTACCTACGAGCAGTACTTC
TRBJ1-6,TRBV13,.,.,CASSFGDLPNSPLHF,TGTGCCAGCAGCTTCGGGGACCTCCCGAATTCACCCCTCCACTTT
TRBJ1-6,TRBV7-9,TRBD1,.,CASSWGTTGTGPSMAPLHF,TGTGCCAGCAGCTGGGGAACAACCGGGACAGGGCCCTCGATGGCACCCCTCCACTTT
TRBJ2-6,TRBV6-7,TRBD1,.,CASSHPQGAYSGANVLTF,TGTGCCAGCAGTCACCCACAGGGGGCGTACTCTGGGGCCAACGTCCTGACTTTC
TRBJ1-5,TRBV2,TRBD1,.,CASSRDRRSNQPQHF,TGTGCCAGCAGTAGGGACAGGAGAAGCAATCAGCCCCAGCATTTT
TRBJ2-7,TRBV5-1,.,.,CASSPDTAYEQYF,TGCGCCAGCAGCCCGGACACAGCCTACGAGCAGTACTTC
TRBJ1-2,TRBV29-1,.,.,CSVGRWNYGYTF,TGCAGCGTTGGCAGGTGGAATTATGGCTACACCTTC
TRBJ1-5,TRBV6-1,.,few,CASSGVGSSNQPQHF,TGTGCCAGCAGCGGAGTAGGCAGTAGCAATCAGCCCCAGCATTTT
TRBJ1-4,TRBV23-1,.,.,CASSHKTDGATNEKLFF,TGCGCCAGCAGTCACAAGACAGATGGGGCAACTAATGAAAAACTGTTTTTT
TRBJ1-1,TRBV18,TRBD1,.,CASSPPDRGYMNTEAFF,TGTGCCAGCTCACCACCGGACAGGGGATATATGAACACTGAAGCTTTCTTT
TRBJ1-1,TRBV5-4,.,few,CASSLAGYGTEAFF,TGTGCCAGCAGCTTGGCAGGGTACGGTACTGAAGCTTTCTTT
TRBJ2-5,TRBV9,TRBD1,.,CASSVYSGQAGTQYF,TGTGCCAGCAGCGTATACTCTGGACAGGCCGGGACCCAGTACTTC
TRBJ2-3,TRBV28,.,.,CASSLWNTQYF,TGTGCCAGCAGTTTATGGAATACGCAGTATTTT
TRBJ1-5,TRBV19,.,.,CASSDFYDQPQHF,TGTGCCAGTAGTGATTTTTACGATCAGCCCCAGCATTTT
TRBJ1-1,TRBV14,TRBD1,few,CASSRSLGQTNTEAFF,TGTGCCAGCAGCCGAAGCCTGGGACAGACAAACACTGAAGCTTTCTTT
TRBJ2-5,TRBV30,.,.,CAWSPGSGTVQETQYF,TGTGCCTGGAGCCCAGGATCCGGGACGGTGCAAGAGACCCAGTACTTC
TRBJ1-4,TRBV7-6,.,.,CASSMGGPNEKLFF,TGTGCCAGCTCAATGGGGGGACCTAATGAAAAACTGTTTTTT
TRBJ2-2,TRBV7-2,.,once,CASSLAGNIYTNTGELFF,TGTGCCAGCAGCTTAGCGGGAAATATATACACGAACACCGGGGAGCTGTTTTTT
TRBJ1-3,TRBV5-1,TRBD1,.,CASSGTGDHATGNTIYF,TGCGCCAGCAGCGGGACAGGGGATCATGCGACTGGAAACACCATATATTTT
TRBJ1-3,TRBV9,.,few,CASSTYDHPAGNTIYF,TGTGCCAGCAGCACCTACGACCACCCGGCAGGAAACACCATATATTTT
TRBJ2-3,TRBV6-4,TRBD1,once,CASSELGQGGADTQYF,TGTGCCAGCAGTGAACTAGGACAGGGGGGAGCAGATACGCAGTATTTT
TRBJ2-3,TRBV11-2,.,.,CASSPEGQFTDTQYF,TGTGCCAGCAGCCCCGAGGGCCAGTTCACAGATACGCAGTATTTT